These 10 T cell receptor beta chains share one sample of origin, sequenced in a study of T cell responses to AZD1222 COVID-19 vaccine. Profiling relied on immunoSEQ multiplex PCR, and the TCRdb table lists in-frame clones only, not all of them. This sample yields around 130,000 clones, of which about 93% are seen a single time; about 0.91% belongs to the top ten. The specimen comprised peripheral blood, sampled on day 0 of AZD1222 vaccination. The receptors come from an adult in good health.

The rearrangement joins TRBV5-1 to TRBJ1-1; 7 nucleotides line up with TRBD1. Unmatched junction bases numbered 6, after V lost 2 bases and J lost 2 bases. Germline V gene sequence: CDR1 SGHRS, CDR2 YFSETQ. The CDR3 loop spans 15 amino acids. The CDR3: CASSFTGTDNTEAFF. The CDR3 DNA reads TGCGCCAGCAGCTTCACCGGGACAGATAACACTGAAGCTTTCTTT.

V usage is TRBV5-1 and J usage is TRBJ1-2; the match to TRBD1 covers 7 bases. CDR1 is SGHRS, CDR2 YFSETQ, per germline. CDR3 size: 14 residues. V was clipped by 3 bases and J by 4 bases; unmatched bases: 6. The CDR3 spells CASSSDRVPYGYTF. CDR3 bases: TGCGCCAGCAGCTCCGACAGGGTCCCCTATGGCTACACCTTC.

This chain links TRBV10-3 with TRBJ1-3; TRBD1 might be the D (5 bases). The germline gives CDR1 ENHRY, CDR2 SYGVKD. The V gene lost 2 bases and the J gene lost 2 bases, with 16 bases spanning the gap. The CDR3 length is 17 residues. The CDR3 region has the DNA TGTGCCATCAGTGAGACCGGGGACCCCGAGACTGGAAACACCATATATTTT. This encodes CAISETGDPETGNTIYF.

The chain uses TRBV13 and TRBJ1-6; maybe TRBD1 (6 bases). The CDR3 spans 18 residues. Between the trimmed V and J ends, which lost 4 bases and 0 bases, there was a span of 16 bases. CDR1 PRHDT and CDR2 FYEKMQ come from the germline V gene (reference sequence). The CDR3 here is CASSSSSAGVSYNSPLHF. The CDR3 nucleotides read TGTGCCAGCAGCTCGTCCTCCGCAGGGGTCTCCTATAATTCACCCCTCCACTTT.

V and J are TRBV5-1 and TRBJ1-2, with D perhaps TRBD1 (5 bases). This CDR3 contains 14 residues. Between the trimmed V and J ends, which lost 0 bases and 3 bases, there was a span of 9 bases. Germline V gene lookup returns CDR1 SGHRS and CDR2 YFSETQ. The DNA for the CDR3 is TGCGCCAGCAGCTTGGGGGCGGGGGACTATGGCTACACCTTC. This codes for CASSLGAGDYGYTF.

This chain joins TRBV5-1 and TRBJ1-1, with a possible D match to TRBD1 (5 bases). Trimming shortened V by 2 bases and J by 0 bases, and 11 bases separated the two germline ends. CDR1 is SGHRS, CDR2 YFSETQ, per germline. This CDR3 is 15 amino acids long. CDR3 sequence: CASSFGSGMNTEAFF. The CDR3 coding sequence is TGCGCCAGCAGCTTTGGGTCAGGGATGAACACTGAAGCTTTCTTT.

The DNA of the CDR3 is TGTGCCAGCAGCCAGTTAACTAGCGGGGGGGCTGGGGATACGCAGTATTTT. It translates to CASSQLTSGGAGDTQYF. The chain employs TRBV4-2 and TRBJ2-3; 13 bases map to TRBD2. V trimming: 3 bases; J trimming: 6 bases; junction bases outside the gene matches: 9. This CDR3 has 17 residues. Germline CDR1 is LGHNA and CDR2 is YNFKEQ.

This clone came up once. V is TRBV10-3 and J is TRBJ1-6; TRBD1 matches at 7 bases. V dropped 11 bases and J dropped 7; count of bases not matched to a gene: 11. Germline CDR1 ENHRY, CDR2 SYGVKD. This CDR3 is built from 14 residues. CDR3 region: CAVRGPHNNSPLHF. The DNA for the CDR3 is TGTGCCGTGAGGGGGCCTCATAACAATTCACCCCTCCACTTT.

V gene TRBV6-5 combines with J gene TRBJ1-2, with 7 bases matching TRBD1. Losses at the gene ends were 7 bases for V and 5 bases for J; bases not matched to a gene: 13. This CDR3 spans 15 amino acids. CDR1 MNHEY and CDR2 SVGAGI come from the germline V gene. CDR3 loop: CASTSASGTVYGYTF. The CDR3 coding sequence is TGTGCCAGCACCTCTGCTTCCGGGACAGTATATGGCTACACCTTC.

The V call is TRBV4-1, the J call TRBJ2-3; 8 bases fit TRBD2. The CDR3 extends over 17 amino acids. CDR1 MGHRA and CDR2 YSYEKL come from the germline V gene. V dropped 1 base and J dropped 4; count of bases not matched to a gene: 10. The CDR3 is CASSQAPPGGRADTQYF. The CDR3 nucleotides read TGCGCCAGCAGCCAAGCCCCTCCGGGGGGGCGCGCAGATACGCAGTATTTT.